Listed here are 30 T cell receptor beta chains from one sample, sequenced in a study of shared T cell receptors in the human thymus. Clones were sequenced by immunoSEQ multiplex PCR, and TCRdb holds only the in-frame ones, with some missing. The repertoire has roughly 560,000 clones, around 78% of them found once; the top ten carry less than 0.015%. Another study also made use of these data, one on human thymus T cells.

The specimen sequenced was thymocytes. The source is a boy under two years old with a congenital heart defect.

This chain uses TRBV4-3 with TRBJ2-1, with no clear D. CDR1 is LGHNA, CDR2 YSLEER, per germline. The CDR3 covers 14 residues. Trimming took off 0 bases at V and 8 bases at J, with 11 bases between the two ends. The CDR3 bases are TGCGCCAGCAGCCAAGACGCAAAAAGCTATGAGCAGTTCTTC. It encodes CASSQDAKSYEQFF.

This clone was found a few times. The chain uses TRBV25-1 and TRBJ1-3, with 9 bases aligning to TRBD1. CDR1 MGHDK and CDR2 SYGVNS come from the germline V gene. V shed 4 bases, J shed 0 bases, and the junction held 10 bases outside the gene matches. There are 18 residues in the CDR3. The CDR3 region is CASSGNRDRDSSGNTIYF. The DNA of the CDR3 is TGTGCCAGCAGTGGAAACCGGGACAGGGACTCCTCTGGAAACACCATATATTTT.

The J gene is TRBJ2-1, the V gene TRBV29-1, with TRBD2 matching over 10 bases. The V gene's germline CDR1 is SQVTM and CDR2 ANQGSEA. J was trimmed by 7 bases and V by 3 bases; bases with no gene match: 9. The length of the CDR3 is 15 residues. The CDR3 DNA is TGCAGCGTTGACTTAGCGGGAGGACGCCATAATGAGCAGTTCTTC. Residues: CSVDLAGGRHNEQFF.

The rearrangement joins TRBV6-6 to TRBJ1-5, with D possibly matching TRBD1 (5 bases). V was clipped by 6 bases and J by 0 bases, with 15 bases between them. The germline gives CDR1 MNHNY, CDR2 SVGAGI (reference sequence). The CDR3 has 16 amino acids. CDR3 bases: TGTGCCAGCAGGTTCAGACAGACTTATAGCAATCAGCCCCAGCATTTT. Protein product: CASRFRQTYSNQPQHF.

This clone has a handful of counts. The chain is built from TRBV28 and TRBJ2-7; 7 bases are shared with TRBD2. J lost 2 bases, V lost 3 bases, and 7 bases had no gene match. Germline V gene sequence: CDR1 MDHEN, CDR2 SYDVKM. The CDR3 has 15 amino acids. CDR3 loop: CASSLAGEGPYEQYF. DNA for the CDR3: TGTGCCAGCAGTTTGGCCGGGGAGGGACCCTACGAGCAGTACTTC.

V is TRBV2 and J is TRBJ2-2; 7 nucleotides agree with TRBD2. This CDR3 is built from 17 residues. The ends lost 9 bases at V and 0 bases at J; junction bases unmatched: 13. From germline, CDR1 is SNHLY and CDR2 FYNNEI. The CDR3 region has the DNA TGTGCCAGGGGGGAGGGCAGGTGGGCCGCGAACACCGGGGAGCTGTTTTTT. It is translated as CARGEGRWAANTGELFF.

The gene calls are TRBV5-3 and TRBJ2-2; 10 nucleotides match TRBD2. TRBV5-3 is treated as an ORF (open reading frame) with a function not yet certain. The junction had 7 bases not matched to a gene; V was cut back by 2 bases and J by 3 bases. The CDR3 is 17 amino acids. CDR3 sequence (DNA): TGTGCCAGAAGCTTCCCATGGACTAGCGGTCACACCGGGGAGCTGTTTTTT. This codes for CARSFPWTSGHTGELFF.

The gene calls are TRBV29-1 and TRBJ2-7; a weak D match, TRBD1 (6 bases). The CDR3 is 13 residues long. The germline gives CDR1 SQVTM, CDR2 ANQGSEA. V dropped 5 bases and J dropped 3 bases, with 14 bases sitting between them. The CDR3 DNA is TGCAGCGTTAGGACCGCCAGGGGCTACGAGCAGTACTTC. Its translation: CSVRTARGYEQYF.

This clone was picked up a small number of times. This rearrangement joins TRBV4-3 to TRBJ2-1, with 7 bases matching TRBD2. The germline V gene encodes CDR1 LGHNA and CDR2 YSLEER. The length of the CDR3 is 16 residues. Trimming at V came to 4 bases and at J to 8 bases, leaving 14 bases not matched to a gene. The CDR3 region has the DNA TGCGCCAGCAGCCCGCGACTAGCCTTTAGGTCCGATGAGCAGTTCTTC. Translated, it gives CASSPRLAFRSDEQFF.

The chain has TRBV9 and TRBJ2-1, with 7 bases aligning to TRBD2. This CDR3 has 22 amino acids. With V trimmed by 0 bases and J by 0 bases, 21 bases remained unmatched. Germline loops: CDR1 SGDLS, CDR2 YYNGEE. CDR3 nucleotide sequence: TGTGCCAGCAGCGTAGCCGGAAAGGCTACTAGCGTGGGGTGGCCCTCCTACAATGAGCAGTTCTTC. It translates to CASSVAGKATSVGWPSYNEQFF.

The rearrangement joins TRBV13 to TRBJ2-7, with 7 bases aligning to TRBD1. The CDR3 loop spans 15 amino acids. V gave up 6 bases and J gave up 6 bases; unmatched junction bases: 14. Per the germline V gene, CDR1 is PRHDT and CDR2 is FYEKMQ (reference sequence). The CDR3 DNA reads TGTGCCAGCAGTTCCGTACCCCGACAGGGCTCCGAGCAGTACTTC. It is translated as CASSSVPRQGSEQYF.

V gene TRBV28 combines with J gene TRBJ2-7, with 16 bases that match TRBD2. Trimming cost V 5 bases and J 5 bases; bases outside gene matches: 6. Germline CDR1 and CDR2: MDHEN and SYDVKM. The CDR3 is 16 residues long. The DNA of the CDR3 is TGTGCCAGCAGTACCGGGACTAGCGGGAGGGGAAACGAGCAGTACTTC. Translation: CASSTGTSGRGNEQYF.

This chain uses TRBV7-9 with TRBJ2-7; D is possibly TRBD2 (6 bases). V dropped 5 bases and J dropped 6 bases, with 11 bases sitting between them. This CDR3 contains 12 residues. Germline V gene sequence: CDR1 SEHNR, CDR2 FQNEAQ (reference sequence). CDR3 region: CASSTEGPEQYF. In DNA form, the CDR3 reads TGTGCCAGCAGCACGGAGGGCCCCGAGCAGTACTTC.

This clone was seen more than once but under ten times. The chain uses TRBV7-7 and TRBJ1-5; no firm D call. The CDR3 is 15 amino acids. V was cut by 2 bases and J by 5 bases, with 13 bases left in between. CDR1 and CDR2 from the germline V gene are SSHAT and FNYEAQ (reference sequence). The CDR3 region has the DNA TGTGCCAGCAGCTTAAGAAGGGCCGGGGATCAGCCCCAGCATTTT. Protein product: CASSLRRAGDQPQHF.

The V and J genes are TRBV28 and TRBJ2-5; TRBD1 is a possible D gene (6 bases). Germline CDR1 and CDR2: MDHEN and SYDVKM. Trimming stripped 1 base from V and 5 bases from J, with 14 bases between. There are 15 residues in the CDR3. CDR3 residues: CASSLFLGAGETQYF. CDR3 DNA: TGTGCCAGCAGTTTATTTTTGGGGGCCGGGGAGACCCAGTACTTC.

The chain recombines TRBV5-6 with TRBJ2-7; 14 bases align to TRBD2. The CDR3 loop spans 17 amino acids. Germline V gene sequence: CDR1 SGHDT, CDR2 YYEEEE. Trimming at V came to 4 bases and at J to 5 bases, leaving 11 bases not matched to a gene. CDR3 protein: CASSPPPGLAGENEQYF. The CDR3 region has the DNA TGTGCCAGCAGCCCTCCCCCGGGACTAGCGGGAGAGAACGAGCAGTACTTC.

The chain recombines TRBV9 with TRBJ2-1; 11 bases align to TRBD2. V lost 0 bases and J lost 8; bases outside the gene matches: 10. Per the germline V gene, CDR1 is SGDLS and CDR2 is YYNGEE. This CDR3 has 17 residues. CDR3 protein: CASSVGLAGPPRDEQFF. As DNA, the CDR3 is TGTGCCAGCAGCGTAGGACTAGCGGGACCCCCCAGGGATGAGCAGTTCTTC.

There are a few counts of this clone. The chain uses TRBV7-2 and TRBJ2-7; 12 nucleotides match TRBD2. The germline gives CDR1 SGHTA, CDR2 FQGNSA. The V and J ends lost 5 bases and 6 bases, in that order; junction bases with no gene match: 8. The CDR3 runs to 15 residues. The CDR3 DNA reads TGTGCCAGCAGCCCCCCGGCTAGCGGGAGGGGCGAGCAGTACTTC. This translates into CASSPPASGRGEQYF.

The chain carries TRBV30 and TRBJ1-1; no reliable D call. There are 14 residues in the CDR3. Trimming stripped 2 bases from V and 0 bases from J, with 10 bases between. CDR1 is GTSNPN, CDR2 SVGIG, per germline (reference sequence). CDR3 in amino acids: CAWSQAGLNTEAFF. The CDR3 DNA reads TGTGCCTGGAGTCAGGCAGGCCTGAACACTGAAGCTTTCTTT. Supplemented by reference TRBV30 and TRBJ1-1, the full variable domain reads SQTIHQWPATLVQPVGSPLSLECTVEGTSNPNLYWYRQAAGRGLQLLFYSVGIGQISSEVPQNLSASRPQDRQFILSSKKLLLSDSGFYLCAWSQAGLNTEAFFGQGTRLTVV.

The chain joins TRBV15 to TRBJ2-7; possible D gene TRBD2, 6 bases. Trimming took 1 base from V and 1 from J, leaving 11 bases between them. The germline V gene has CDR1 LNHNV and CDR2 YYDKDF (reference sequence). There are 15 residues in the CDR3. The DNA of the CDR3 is TGTGCCACCAGCAGAGGACTAGAGGTGTCCTACGAGCAGTACTTC. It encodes CATSRGLEVSYEQYF.

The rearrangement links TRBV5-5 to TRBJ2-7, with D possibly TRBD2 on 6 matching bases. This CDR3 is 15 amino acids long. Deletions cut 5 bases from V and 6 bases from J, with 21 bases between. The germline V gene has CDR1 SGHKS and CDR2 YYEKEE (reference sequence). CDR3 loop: CASSWRDGTSSEQYF. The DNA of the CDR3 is TGTGCCAGCAGTTGGCGGGACGGGACCTCCAGCGAGCAGTACTTC.

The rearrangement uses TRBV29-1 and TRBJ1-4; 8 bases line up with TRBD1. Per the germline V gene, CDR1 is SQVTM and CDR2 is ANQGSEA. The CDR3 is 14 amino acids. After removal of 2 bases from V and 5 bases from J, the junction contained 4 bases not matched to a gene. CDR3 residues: CSVEKAGGNEKLFF. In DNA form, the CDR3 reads TGCAGCGTTGAAAAGGCAGGGGGCAATGAAAAACTGTTTTTT. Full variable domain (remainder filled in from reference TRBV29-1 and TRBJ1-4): SAVISQKPSRDICQRGTSLTIQCQVDSQVTMMFWYRQQPGQSLTLIATANQGSEATYESGFVIDKFPISRPNLTFSTLTVSNMSPEDSSIYLCSVEKAGGNEKLFFGSGTQLSVL.

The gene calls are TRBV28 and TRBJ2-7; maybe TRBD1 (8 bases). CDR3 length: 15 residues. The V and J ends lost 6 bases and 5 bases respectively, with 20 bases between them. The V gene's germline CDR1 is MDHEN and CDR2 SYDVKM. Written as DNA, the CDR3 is TGTGCCAGCAGACCCACACAGGGGGGGGGCCACGAGCAGTACTTC. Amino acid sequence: CASRPTQGGGHEQYF.

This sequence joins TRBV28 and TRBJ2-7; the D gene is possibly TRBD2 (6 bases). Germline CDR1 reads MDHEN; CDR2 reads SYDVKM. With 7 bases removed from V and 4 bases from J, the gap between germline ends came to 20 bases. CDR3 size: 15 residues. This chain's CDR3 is CASTPTTGLRYEQYF. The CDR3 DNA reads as TGTGCCAGCACCCCTACAACGGGACTCCGATACGAGCAGTACTTC.

Here the CDR3 reads CASSQVGERVYYGYTF. CDR3 sequence (DNA): TGCGCCAGCAGCCAAGTCGGGGAGAGGGTCTACTATGGCTACACCTTC. The gene calls are TRBV4-1 and TRBJ1-2; D is uncertain. Germline CDR1 is MGHRA and CDR2 is YSYEKL. The CDR3 contains 16 residues. Trimming cost V 1 base and J 3 bases, with 15 bases left between them.

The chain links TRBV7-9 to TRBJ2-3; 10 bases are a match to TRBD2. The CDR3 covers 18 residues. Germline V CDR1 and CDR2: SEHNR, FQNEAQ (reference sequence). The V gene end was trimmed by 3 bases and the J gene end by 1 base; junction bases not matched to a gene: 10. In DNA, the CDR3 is TGTGCCAGCAGCTTGGTTAGCGGGAGGCCCATGGGCACAGATACGCAGTATTTT. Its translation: CASSLVSGRPMGTDTQYF.

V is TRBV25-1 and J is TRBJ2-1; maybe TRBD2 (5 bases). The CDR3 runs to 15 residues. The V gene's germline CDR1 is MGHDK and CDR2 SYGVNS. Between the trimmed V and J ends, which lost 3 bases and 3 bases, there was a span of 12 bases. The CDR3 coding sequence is TGTGCCAGCAGTGACCAAGGACTGGTCTACAATGAGCAGTTCTTC. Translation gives CASSDQGLVYNEQFF.

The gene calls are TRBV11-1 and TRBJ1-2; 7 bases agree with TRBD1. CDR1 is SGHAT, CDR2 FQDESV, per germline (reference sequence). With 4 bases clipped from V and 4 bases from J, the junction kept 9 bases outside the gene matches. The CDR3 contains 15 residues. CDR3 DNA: TGTGCCAGCAGCTCCGGGACAGCTCCCCTCTATGGCTACACCTTC. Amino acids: CASSSGTAPLYGYTF.

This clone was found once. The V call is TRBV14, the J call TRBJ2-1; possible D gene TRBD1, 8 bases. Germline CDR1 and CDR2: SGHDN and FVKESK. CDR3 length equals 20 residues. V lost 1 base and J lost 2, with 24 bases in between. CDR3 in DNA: TGTGCCAGCAGCCAAGCGGACAGGGCGGTAGGCGGGGGCGCCTACAATGAGCAGTTCTTC. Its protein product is CASSQADRAVGGGAYNEQFF.

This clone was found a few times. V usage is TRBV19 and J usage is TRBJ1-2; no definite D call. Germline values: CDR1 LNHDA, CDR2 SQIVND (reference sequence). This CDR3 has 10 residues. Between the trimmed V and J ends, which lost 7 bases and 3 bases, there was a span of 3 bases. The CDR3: CASKHYGYTF. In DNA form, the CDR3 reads TGTGCCAGTAAGCACTATGGCTACACCTTC.